Presented here are 22 T cell receptor beta chains from one specimen sequenced in a study of cytomegalovirus exposure and HLA in healthy donors. The PCR employed 60 Vbeta primers together with 13 Jbeta primers. Repertoires were generated with immunoSEQ multiplex PCR, while TCRdb's copy carries only in-frame clones and drops some. The repertoire has about 150,000 clones, over 70% of them found once; the top ten carry 2.5% to 3.5%. Sequenced input: PBMCs. These TCRs come from a male donor in good health and CMV-seronegative.

The rearrangement joins TRBV5-6 to TRBJ1-3, with D possibly being TRBD1 (5 bases). Germline V CDR1 and CDR2: SGHDT, YYEEEE. V dropped 0 bases and J dropped 0 bases, with 13 bases sitting between them. The CDR3 totals 17 residues. CDR3: CASSLVTRASSGNTIYF. DNA of the CDR3: TGTGCCAGCAGCTTGGTTACCAGGGCGAGCTCTGGAAACACCATATATTTT.

This chain links TRBV18 with TRBJ1-4; D remains unclear. This CDR3 is 15 amino acids long. The ends were cut back, 1 base at V and 7 bases at J, with 13 bases in the middle. Germline CDR1 KGHSH, CDR2 LQKENI. The CDR3 sequence is CASSPRSGPIEKLFF. As DNA, the CDR3 is TGTGCCAGCTCACCACGATCAGGTCCGATTGAAAAACTGTTTTTT.

This rearrangement joins TRBV9 to TRBJ1-4; D perhaps matches TRBD1 (6 bases). Germline CDR1 SGDLS, CDR2 YYNGEE. The CDR3 has 15 amino acids. Trimming took off 6 bases at V and 7 bases at J, with 19 bases between the two ends. The CDR3 loop reads CASTRGQGQIEKLFF. The CDR3 nucleotides are TGTGCCAGCACCCGAGGGCAGGGGCAGATTGAAAAACTGTTTTTT. Filled out from reference TRBV9 and TRBJ1-4, the complete variable domain reads DSGVTQTPKHLITATGQRVTLRCSPRSGDLSVYWYQQSLDQGLQFLIQYYNGEERAKGNILERFSAQQFPDLHSELNLSSLELGDSALYFCASTRGQGQIEKLFFGSGTQLSVL.

This clone came up a few times. The rearrangement links TRBV30 to TRBJ1-2; possibly TRBD1 for D (5 bases). V lost 4 bases and J lost 2, with 20 bases in between. The CDR3 length is 16 residues. Per germline, CDR1 GTSNPN and CDR2 SVGIG (reference sequence). CDR3 sequence: CAWKGQGNLFNYGYTF. CDR3 bases: TGTGCCTGGAAGGGGCAGGGAAACTTGTTCAACTATGGCTACACCTTC.

This rearrangement joins TRBV20-1 to TRBJ1-2; D ambiguous. CDR1 DFQATT and CDR2 SNEGSKA come from the germline V gene (reference sequence). V was clipped by 3 bases and J by 7 bases, with 9 bases between them. This CDR3 is 11 amino acids long. The CDR3, as DNA: TGCAGTGCTAGTGCAGGCCTTGGCTACACCTTC. Amino acid sequence: CSASAGLGYTF.

This clone was recorded once. This sequence joins TRBV15 and TRBJ2-7, with D perhaps matching TRBD1 (5 bases). This CDR3 spans 13 amino acids. The V gene's germline CDR1 is LNHNV and CDR2 YYDKDF (reference sequence). The V end was cut by 4 bases, the J end by 2 bases, with 9 bases between. The CDR3 region is CATSIPQAYEQYF. The DNA of the CDR3 is TGTGCCACCAGCATACCACAGGCCTACGAGCAGTACTTC. The entire variable domain, with the rest obtained from reference TRBV15 and TRBJ2-7, is as follows: DAMVIQNPRYQVTQFGKPVTLSCSQTLNHNVMYWYQQKSSQAPKLLFHYYDKDFNNEADTPDNFQSRRPNTSFCFLDIRSPGLGDTAMYLCATSIPQAYEQYFGPGTRLTVT.

This clone was seen only a few times. The chain combines TRBV5-4 with TRBJ1-1, with 8 bases fitting TRBD1. V was pared by 4 bases and J by 13 bases, with 15 bases of the junction left unmatched. In germline, CDR1 is SGHNT, CDR2 YYREEE (reference sequence). CDR3 length: 14 amino acids. The CDR3 loop is CASSQSRDRIIVFF. The CDR3, as DNA: TGTGCCAGCAGCCAAAGTCGGGACAGGATTATAGTTTTCTTT.

This clone was observed a single time. The chain has TRBV5-4 and TRBJ2-3; the match to TRBD2 covers 8 bases. This CDR3 has 15 residues. Looked up from germline, CDR1 is SGHNT and CDR2 is YYREEE (reference sequence). V was pared by 2 bases and J by 7 bases, with 9 bases of the junction left unmatched. In DNA, the CDR3 is TGTGCCAGCAGCTTACCGGGACTAGACTGGAATACGCAGTATTTT. It codes for CASSLPGLDWNTQYF.

This clone has only a few counts. The J gene is TRBJ2-1, the V gene TRBV2; 8 bases map to TRBD1. CDR1 is SNHLY, CDR2 FYNNEI, per germline. V gave up 4 bases and J gave up 2 bases; unmatched junction bases: 1. The CDR3 totals 14 residues. The CDR3 region has the DNA TGTGCCAGCAGTGGACAGGGGACCTACAATGAGCAGTTCTTC. Translation gives CASSGQGTYNEQFF. The full variable domain, with the rest looked up from reference TRBV2 and TRBJ2-1, is EPEVTQTPSHQVTQMGQEVILRCVPISNHLYFYWYRQILGQKVEFLVSFYNNEISEKSEIFDDQFSVERPDGSNFTLKIRSTKLEDSAMYFCASSGQGTYNEQFFGPGTRLTVL.

This chain links TRBV7-2 with TRBJ1-3; 7 nucleotides align to TRBD1. The CDR3 is 15 residues long. V dropped 5 bases and J dropped 0; count of bases not matched to a gene: 4. The germline CDR1 and CDR2 sequences are SGHTA and FQGNSA. The CDR3 nucleotides read TGTGCCAGCAGCCCGACAGGGAACTCTGGAAACACCATATATTTT. Residues: CASSPTGNSGNTIYF.

The chain links TRBV19 to TRBJ1-1; D is perhaps TRBD1 (5 bases). CDR3 length: 11 residues. The V end was cut by 6 bases, the J end by 7 bases, with 9 bases between. The V gene's germline CDR1 is LNHDA and CDR2 SQIVND (reference sequence). CDR3 nucleotides: TGTGCCAGTAGATGGGGGGGTGAAGCTTTCTTT. It codes for CASRWGGEAFF. Full variable domain (remainder filled in from reference TRBV19 and TRBJ1-1): DGGITQSPKYLFRKEGQNVTLSCEQNLNHDAMYWYRQDPGQGLRLIYYSQIVNDFQKGDIAEGYSVSREKKESFPLTVTSAQKNPTAFYLCASRWGGEAFFGQGTRLTVV.

The CDR3 nucleotides are TGCGCCAGCAGCTCCGAGGGTGGGCAAAGGCGCTCCTACAATGAGCAGTTCTTC. It encodes CASSSEGGQRRSYNEQFF. The gene calls are TRBV5-1 and TRBJ2-1; D may be TRBD2 (5 bases). Trimming pared 3 bases from V and 0 bases from J, leaving 19 bases between. The CDR3 totals 18 residues. Germline CDR1 is SGHRS and CDR2 is YFSETQ.

To note about this clone: Germline and junction disagree at one end, which may indicate a read error. This chain links TRBV7-9 with TRBJ2-5, with TRBD2 matching over 10 bases. The CDR3 has 14 residues. Germline V gene sequence: CDR1 SEHNR, CDR2 FQNEAQ (reference sequence). The CDR3, as DNA: TGTGCCAACAGCCCGGTCAGCGGGACTAGCGATTTCAACTTC. The encoded protein is CANSPVSGTSDFNF.

This chain connects TRBV2 to TRBJ1-5; TRBD1 matches 7 bases. This CDR3 has 12 amino acids. Germline values: CDR1 SNHLY, CDR2 FYNNEI. V lost 8 bases, J lost 3 bases, and 1 base stayed unmatched. This CDR3 is CASQGVNQPQHF. The CDR3 region has the DNA TGTGCCAGCCAGGGGGTCAATCAGCCCCAGCATTTT.

CDR3: CASSFGDFSNQPQHF. For the CDR3, the DNA is TGTGCCAGCAGTTTTGGGGACTTTAGCAATCAGCCCCAGCATTTT. V gene TRBV28 combines with J gene TRBJ1-5, with D maybe TRBD1 (5 bases). CDR1 is MDHEN and CDR2 is SYDVKM in the germline V gene. V was trimmed by 3 bases and J by 0 bases, leaving 9 bases between them. The CDR3 has 15 amino acids.

Remarks on this clone: At one of its ends the junction is not consistent with the germline gene, which may arise from a read error. The chain links TRBV30 to TRBJ1-2; D possibly corresponds to TRBD1 (6 bases). The CDR3 has 11 residues. The germline CDR1 and CDR2 sequences are GTSNPN and SVGIG (reference sequence). The CDR3, as DNA: TGTGCCTCCCAGGGGAGCAATGGCTGCACCTTC. It encodes CASQGSNGCTF.

Notes on this clone: This sample includes further DNA sequences coding for the same CDR3. The rearrangement uses TRBV6-5 and TRBJ1-2; TRBD1 aligns across 10 bases. V lost 0 bases and J lost 4; bases outside the gene matches: 5. The CDR3 consists of 16 residues. Germline loops: CDR1 MNHEY, CDR2 SVGAGI. The CDR3 sequence is CASSYSRTGGSYGYTF. CDR3 coding DNA: TGTGCCAGCAGTTACTCCAGGACAGGGGGGTCCTATGGCTACACCTTC.

The chain uses TRBV4-1 and TRBJ1-2; D gene ambiguous. Trimming pared 3 bases from V and 1 base from J, leaving 15 bases between. The length of the CDR3 is 16 residues. The germline V gene encodes CDR1 MGHRA and CDR2 YSYEKL. The DNA for the CDR3 is TGCGCCAGCAGCCATGATTTAACCGCACTTAACTATGGCTACACCTTC. This sequence encodes CASSHDLTALNYGYTF.

The rearrangement uses TRBV29-1 and TRBJ2-3; unclear D gene. CDR3 length: 12 amino acids. The germline gives CDR1 SQVTM, CDR2 ANQGSEA. The ends were cut back, 6 bases at V and 5 bases at J, with 12 bases in the middle. CDR3 in amino acids: CSVGRGEDTQYF. The CDR3 nucleotides read TGCAGCGTCGGTAGAGGAGAAGATACGCAGTATTTT.

In the case of this clone: One end of the junction fails to match germline, which may point to a read error. The rearrangement links TRBV6-5 to TRBJ1-5, with a weak D call TRBD1 (5 bases). The CDR3 totals 15 residues. Germline values: CDR1 MNHEY, CDR2 SVGAGI. The CDR3 loop is CASRIDRNGNRPQHF. The DNA of the CDR3 is TGTGCCAGCAGGATCGACAGAAACGGTAATCGGCCCCAGCATTTT.

Regarding this clone: An end of the junction differs from the germline gene, which may be a read error. This rearrangement joins TRBV7-7 to TRBJ2-5; TRBD2 is a possible D gene (6 bases). CDR3 length equals 16 residues. Germline CDR1 SSHAT, CDR2 FNYEAQ (reference sequence). CDR3 sequence (DNA): TGTGCTAGCAGCTTAGGGGCCCCGGGACTCAAAGAGACCCAGTACTTC. It is translated as CASSLGAPGLKETQYF.

V gene TRBV4-1 combines with J gene TRBJ1-2, with 8 bases lining up with TRBD1. V was pared by 2 bases and J by 5 bases, with 4 bases of the junction left unmatched. Germline V gene sequence: CDR1 MGHRA, CDR2 YSYEKL. The CDR3 runs to 14 residues. CDR3 region: CASSQLTGVYGYTF. CDR3 nucleotides: TGCGCCAGCAGCCAACTGACAGGGGTGTATGGCTACACCTTC.